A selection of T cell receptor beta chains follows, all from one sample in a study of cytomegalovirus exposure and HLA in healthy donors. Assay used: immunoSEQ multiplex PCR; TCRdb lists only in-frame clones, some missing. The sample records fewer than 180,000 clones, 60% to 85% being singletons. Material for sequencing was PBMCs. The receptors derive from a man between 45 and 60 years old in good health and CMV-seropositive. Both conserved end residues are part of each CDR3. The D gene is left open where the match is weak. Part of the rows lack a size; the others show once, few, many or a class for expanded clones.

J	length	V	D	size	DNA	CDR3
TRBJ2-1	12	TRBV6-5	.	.	TGTGCCAGCAACCTTGAAGGAGGTGAGCAGTTCTTC	CASNLEGGEQFF
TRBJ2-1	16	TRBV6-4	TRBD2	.	TGTGCCAGCAGTCCCTACCCCAGCGGGAGAAACAATGAGCAGTTCTTC	CASSPYPSGRNNEQFF
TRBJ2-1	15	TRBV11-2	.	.	TGTGCCAGCAGCTTAGAGGGTAGCGGAAACAATGAGCAGTTCTTC	CASSLEGSGNNEQFF
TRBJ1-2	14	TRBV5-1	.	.	TGCGCCAGCAGCTTGTCCCCAGGCCGTGAGGGCTACACCTTC	CASSLSPGREGYTF
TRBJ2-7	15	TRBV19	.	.	TGTGCCAGTAGTATTGGTGCCGTAGCCTCCTACGAGCAGTACTTC	CASSIGAVASYEQYF
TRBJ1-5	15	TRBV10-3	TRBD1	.	TGTGCCATCAGTGAGTCGGACAGGGACAATCAGCCCCAGCATTTT	CAISESDRDNQPQHF
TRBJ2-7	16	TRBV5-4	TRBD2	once	TGTGCCAGCAGCTTGGTTCGGCGGGAGGTCCTTGACGAGCAGTACTTC	CASSLVRREVLDEQYF
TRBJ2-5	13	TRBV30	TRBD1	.	TGTGCCTGGAGTCCCGACAGGGGACAGACCCAGTACTTC	CAWSPDRGQTQYF
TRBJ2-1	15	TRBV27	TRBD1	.	TGTGCCAGCAGTTCCGGACAGGGGGGTTACAATGAGCAGTTCTTC	CASSSGQGGYNEQFF
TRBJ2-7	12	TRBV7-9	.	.	TGTTCCAGCAGCTTATCTGTCTACGAGCAGTACTTC	CSSSLSVYEQYF
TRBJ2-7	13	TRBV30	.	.	TGTGCCTGGAGTTTGCAGGGTGGCTACGAGCAGTACTTC	CAWSLQGGYEQYF
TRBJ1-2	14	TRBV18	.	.	TGTGCCAGCTCACGGAACGAGGGCAGCGGAGGCTACACCTTC	CASSRNEGSGGYTF
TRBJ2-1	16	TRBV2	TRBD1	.	TGTGCCAGCAGAAGCCGAGGACAGGGTAGCGACAATGAGCAGTTCTTC	CASRSRGQGSDNEQFF
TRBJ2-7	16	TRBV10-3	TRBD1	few	TGTGCCATCAGTGAGTCTCGCGCAGGGGGCCCGGGAGAGCAGTACTTC	CAISESRAGGPGEQYF
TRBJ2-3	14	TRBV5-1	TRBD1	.	TGCGCCAGCAGCAGGGACAGGGGGACAGATACGCAGTATTTT	CASSRDRGTDTQYF
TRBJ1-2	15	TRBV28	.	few	TGTGCCAGCACCACTCCGGCGCAGGGGAACTATGGCTACACCTTC	CASTTPAQGNYGYTF
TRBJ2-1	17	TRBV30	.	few	TGTGCCTGGACCCGAACACGGACAGCGTATTTTATCAATGAGCAGTTCTTC	CAWTRTRTAYFINEQFF
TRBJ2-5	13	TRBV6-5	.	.	TGTGCCAGCAGTTACGGGGCAACGGGTGACCAGTACTTC	CASSYGATGDQYF
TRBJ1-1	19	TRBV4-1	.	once	TGCGCCAGCAGCCAAGATACCCTCTCTCTAAGGGCGGCGGGAACTGAAGCTTTCTTT	CASSQDTLSLRAAGTEAFF
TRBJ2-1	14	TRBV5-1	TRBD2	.	TGCGCCAGCGTCGAGGCTAGCGGCCAGAATGAGCAGTTCTTC	CASVEASGQNEQFF